This section outlines one TCR beta chain sequence together with its context. The antigen remains undetermined. Ipilimumab-mediated CTLA-4 blockade plus focal radiation was given to patients having chemo-refractory metastatic non-small-cell lung cancer. Libraries were prepared by immunoSEQ multiplex PCR; TCRdb keeps only in-frame clonotypes and omits some of them. The data hold tens of thousands of clones, with around 75% observed a single time. The sample originates from a study of radiotherapy plus CTLA-4 blockade in lung cancer. On the study more broadly: For roughly 19% of patients, objective responses occurred, and approximately 33% had disease control. General observations from the study: Best predicting response, reportedly, were early blood T cell clone dynamics, with interferon-beta.

This CDR3 region has 14 residues. Germline CDR1 reads KGHSH; CDR2 reads LQKENI. Trimming removed 1 base at V and 3 bases at J, with 9 bases between. The rearrangement uses TRBV18 and TRBJ1-2, with a tentative D call TRBD1 (5 bases). Here the sequenced sample was peripheral blood, taken from a patient treated with radiotherapy plus ipilimumab. The receptor was derived from a human donor with non-small cell lung cancer that progressed on radiotherapy plus ipilimumab. In DNA, the CDR3 is TGTGCCAGCTCACCACGGGGGGGAGACTATGGCTACACCTTC. Protein: CASSPRGGDYGYTF.